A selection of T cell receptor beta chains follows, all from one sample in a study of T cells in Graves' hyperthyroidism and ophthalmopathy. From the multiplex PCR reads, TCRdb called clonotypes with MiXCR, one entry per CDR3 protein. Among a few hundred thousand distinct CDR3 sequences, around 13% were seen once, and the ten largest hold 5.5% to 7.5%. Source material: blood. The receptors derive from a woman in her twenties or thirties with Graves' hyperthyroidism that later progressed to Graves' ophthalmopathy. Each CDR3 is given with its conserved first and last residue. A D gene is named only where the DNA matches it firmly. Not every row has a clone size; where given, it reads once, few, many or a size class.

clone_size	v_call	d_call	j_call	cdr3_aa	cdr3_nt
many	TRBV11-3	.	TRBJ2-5	CASSLAGFETQYF	TGTGCCAGCAGCTTAGCAGGGTTCGAGACCCAGTACTTC
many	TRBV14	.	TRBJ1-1	CASSQDWGTEAFF	TGTGCCAGCAGCCAAGATTGGGGCACTGAAGCTTTCTTT
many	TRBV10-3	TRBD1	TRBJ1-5	CAISVGTDNQPQHF	TGTGCCATCAGTGTGGGGACAGATAATCAGCCCCAGCATTTT
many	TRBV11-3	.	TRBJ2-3	CASSPGRTTTDTQYF	TGTGCCAGCAGCCCGGGCCGAACGACCACAGATACGCAGTATTTT
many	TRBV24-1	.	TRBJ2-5	CATSDGPLRETQYF	TGTGCCACCAGTGACGGACCCCTCCGAGAGACCCAGTACTTC
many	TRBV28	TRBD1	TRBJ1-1	CASSQDRGGTEAFF	TGTGCCAGCAGTCAGGACAGGGGAGGCACTGAAGCTTTCTTT
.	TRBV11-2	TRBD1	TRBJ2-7	CASSLDRYGYEQYF	TGTGCCAGCAGCTTGGACAGGTACGGCTACGAGCAGTACTTC
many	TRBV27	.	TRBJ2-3	CASSLRDPINTDTQYF	TGTGCCAGCAGTTTAAGGGACCCCATTAACACAGATACGCAGTATTTT
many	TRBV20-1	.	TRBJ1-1	CSARVQGQNTEAFF	TGCAGTGCTAGAGTGCAGGGCCAGAACACTGAAGCTTTCTTT
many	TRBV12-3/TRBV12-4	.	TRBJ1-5	CASSQSASNQPQHF	TGTGCCAGCAGTCAGTCAGCCAGCAATCAGCCCCAGCATTTT
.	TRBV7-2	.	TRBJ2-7	CASSSGEYEQYF	TGTGCCAGCAGCTCGGGGGAATACGAGCAGTACTTC
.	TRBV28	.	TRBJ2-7	CASSSRRKVSYEQYF	TGTGCCAGCAGTTCCCGCCGAAAAGTCTCCTACGAGCAGTACTTC
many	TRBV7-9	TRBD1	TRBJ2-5	CASSFLSIQGAETQYF	TGTGCCAGCAGCTTTCTAAGTATACAGGGGGCTGAGACCCAGTACTTC
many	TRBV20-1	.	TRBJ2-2	CSAQNGWNGELFF	TGCAGTGCCCAGAACGGGTGGAACGGGGAGCTGTTTTTT
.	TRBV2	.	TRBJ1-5	CASSEGGPGAQHF	TGTGCCAGCAGTGAAGGGGGACCCGGGGCCCAGCATTTT
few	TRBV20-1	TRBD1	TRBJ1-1	CSVSRQGGTEAFF	TGCAGTGTCTCCCGACAGGGGGGCACTGAAGCTTTCTTT
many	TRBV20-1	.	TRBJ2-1	CSARSGRGQEQFF	TGCAGTGCTAGATCCGGGAGAGGGCAAGAGCAGTTCTTC
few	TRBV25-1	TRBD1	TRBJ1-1	CASSGTWTGGPEAFF	TGTGCCAGCAGTGGAACTTGGACAGGGGGCCCTGAAGCTTTCTTT
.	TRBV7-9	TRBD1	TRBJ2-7	CASSGDRVTYEQYF	TGTGCCAGCAGCGGGGACAGGGTCACCTACGAGCAGTACTTC
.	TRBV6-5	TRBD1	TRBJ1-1	CASSYGDSEREKNTEAFF	TGTGCCAGCAGTTATGGGGACAGCGAAAGGGAAAAGAACACTGAAGCTTTCTTT
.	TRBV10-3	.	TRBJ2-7	CAISGIRGAPYEQYF	TGTGCCATCAGTGGTATTCGGGGCGCACCCTACGAGCAGTACTTC
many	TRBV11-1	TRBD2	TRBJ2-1	CASSGLAVTYNEQFF	TGTGCCAGCAGCGGACTAGCGGTTACCTACAATGAGCAGTTCTTC
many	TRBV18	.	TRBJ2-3	CASSEQGDSTDTQYF	TGTGCCAGCTCGGAACAGGGAGATAGCACAGATACGCAGTATTTT
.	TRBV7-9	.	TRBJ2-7	CASSSVVINEQYF	TGTGCCAGCAGCTCCGTGGTCATCAACGAGCAGTACTTC
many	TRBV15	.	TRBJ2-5	CATSAPGTQYF	TGTGCCACCTCTGCCCCGGGGACCCAGTACTTC
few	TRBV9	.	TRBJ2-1	CASSTNSNEQFF	TGTGCCAGCAGCACCAACTCCAATGAGCAGTTCTTC
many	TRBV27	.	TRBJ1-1	CASTGTESDTEAFF	TGTGCCAGCACCGGGACCGAGTCCGACACTGAAGCTTTCTTT
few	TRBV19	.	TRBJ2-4	CASSIPGAFYEDIAKNIQYF	TGTGCCAGTAGTATCCCGGGAGCCTTTTATGAAGACATAGCCAAAAACATTCAGTACTTC
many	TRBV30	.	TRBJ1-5	CAWSGQYNQPQHF	TGTGCCTGGAGCGGACAGTACAATCAGCCCCAGCATTTT
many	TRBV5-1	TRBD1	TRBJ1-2	CASSSVDRAHYGYTF	TGCGCCAGCAGCTCGGTGGACAGGGCCCACTATGGCTACACCTTC
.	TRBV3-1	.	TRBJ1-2	CASSQAAANYGYTF	TGTGCCAGCAGCCAAGCCGCAGCCAACTATGGCTACACCTTC
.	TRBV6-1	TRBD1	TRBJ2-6	CASYYGTGFSSSGANVLTF	TGTGCCAGTTATTACGGGACAGGGTTCTCTAGTTCTGGGGCCAACGTCCTGACTTTC
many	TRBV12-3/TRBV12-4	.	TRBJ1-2	CASSPDTYGYTF	TGTGCCAGCAGTCCAGACACGTATGGCTACACCTTC
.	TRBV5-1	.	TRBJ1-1	CASSLSRGPGEAFF	TGCGCCAGCAGCTTGTCGAGGGGACCCGGTGAAGCTTTCTTT
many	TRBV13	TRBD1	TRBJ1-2	CASSSPTGVGYGYTF	TGTGCCAGCAGCTCTCCGACAGGGGTTGGTTATGGCTACACCTTC
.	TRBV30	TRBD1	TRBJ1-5	CAWSGQGAWGNQPQHF	TGTGCCTGGAGTGGACAGGGGGCGTGGGGCAATCAGCCCCAGCATTTT
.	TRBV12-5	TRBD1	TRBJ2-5	CASGLLTGTEYQETQYF	TGTGCTAGTGGTTTGCTCACCGGGACAGAGTACCAAGAGACCCAGTACTTC
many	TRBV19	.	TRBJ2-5	CASSTRPGETQYF	TGTGCCAGTAGTACCAGGCCCGGAGAGACCCAGTACTTC
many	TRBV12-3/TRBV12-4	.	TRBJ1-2	CASSPGLLNTF	TGTGCCAGCAGCCCGGGCCTGCTCAACACCTTC
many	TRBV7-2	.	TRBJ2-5	CASSPYTRNAETQYF	TGTGCCAGCAGCCCCTATACTAGGAACGCGGAGACCCAGTACTTC
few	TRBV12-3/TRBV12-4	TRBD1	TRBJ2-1	CASSSMDRVGASEQFF	TGTGCCAGCAGCTCTATGGACAGGGTAGGGGCTAGTGAGCAGTTCTTC
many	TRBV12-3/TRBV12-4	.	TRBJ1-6	CASSSFTRSPLHF	TGTGCCAGCAGTTCCTTCACGAGGTCACCCCTCCACTTT
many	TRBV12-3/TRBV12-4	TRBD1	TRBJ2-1	CASRIRQGAVIEQFF	TGTGCCAGCAGAATTAGACAGGGGGCGGTCATTGAGCAGTTCTTC
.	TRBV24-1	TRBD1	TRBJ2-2	CATSRQGVGNTGELFF	TGTGCCACCTCAAGACAGGGGGTGGGGAACACCGGGGAGCTGTTTTTT
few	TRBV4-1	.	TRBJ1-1	CASSFGRGVTEAFF	TGCGCCAGCAGTTTCGGGCGAGGGGTCACTGAAGCTTTCTTT
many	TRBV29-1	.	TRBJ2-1	CSVEEGISYNEQFF	TGCAGCGTTGAGGAGGGGATCTCCTACAATGAGCAGTTCTTC
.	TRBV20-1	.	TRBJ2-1	CSALMYEQFF	TGCAGTGCTCTTATGTATGAGCAGTTCTTC
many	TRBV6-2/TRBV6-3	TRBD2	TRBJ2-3	CASSYSGLADDTQYF	TGTGCCAGCAGTTACTCGGGACTAGCGGATGATACGCAGTATTTT
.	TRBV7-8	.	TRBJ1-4	CASSLARETNEKLFF	TGTGCCAGCAGCTTAGCTAGGGAAACTAATGAAAAACTGTTTTTT
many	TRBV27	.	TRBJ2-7	CASRQSTSTSYYEQYF	TGTGCCAGCCGACAGTCTACGAGTACATCATACTACGAGCAGTACTTC
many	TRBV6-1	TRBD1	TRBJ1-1	CASSPPGTGTIAFF	TGTGCCAGCAGTCCACCGGGGACAGGGACGATAGCTTTCTTT
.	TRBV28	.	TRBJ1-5	CASTLSPVNQPQHF	TGTGCCAGCACCCTGTCCCCAGTCAATCAGCCCCAGCATTTC
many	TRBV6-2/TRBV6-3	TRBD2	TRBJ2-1	CASSEGSGSSYNEQFF	TGTGCCAGCAGTGAGGGTAGCGGGAGTTCCTACAATGAGCAGTTCTTC
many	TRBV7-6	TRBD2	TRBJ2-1	CASSWEGTSGNEQFF	TGTGCCAGCAGTTGGGAAGGGACTAGCGGGAATGAGCAGTTCTTC
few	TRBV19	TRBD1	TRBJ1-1	CASTHSSPGQGGVGTEAFF	TGTGCCAGTACCCACTCTTCCCCGGGACAGGGAGGGGTTGGCACTGAAGCTTTCTTT